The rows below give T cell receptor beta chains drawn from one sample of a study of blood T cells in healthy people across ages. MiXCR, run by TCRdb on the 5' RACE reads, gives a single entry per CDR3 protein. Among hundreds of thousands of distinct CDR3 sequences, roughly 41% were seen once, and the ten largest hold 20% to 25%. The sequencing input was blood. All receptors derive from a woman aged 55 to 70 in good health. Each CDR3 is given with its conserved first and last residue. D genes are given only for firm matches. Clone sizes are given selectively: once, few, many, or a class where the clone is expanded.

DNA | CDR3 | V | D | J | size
TGTGCCAGCTCACCCCGGCAGGTCCCCACAGATACGCAGTATTTT | CASSPRQVPTDTQYF | TRBV18 | . | TRBJ2-3 | once
TGCGCCAGCAGCTTCCCCCGTTTGCGGGAGGGGCGAGAGACCCAGTACTTC | CASSFPRLREGRETQYF | TRBV5-1 | TRBD2 | TRBJ2-5 | .
TGTGCCAGCAGTTGGACAGGGGAGAACATTCAGTACTTC | CASSWTGENIQYF | TRBV27 | TRBD1 | TRBJ2-4 | .
TGTGCCAGCGGCTTAGACAGGGGCGTGGGCGAGCAGTACTTC | CASGLDRGVGEQYF | TRBV11-2 | TRBD1 | TRBJ2-7 | .
TGTGCCAGCAGGCCCCCACAGGGGGCGAAAAACATTCAGTACTTC | CASRPPQGAKNIQYF | TRBV6-6 | TRBD1 | TRBJ2-4 | .
TGTGCCAGCAGCTATCAAGGTCAAGGCTACACCTTC | CASSYQGQGYTF | TRBV28 | . | TRBJ1-2 | few
TGTGCCAGCAATCTCGGGTCAGGGCGGAATTCACCCCTCCACTTT | CASNLGSGRNSPLHF | TRBV6-2/TRBV6-3 | . | TRBJ1-6 | once
TGCGCCAGCAGCGTGCCCGACAGGCACAATGAGCAGTTCTTC | CASSVPDRHNEQFF | TRBV5-1 | . | TRBJ2-1 | .
TGCAGTGCTAGAGATCTTAGTTTCAACTATGGCTACACCTTC | CSARDLSFNYGYTF | TRBV20-1 | . | TRBJ1-2 | .
TGTGCCAGCAGCCCGATTAGACTCCTCCCAAAGCAGTTCTTC | CASSPIRLLPKQFF | TRBV9 | . | TRBJ2-1 | .
TGTGCCAGCTCACCACTGGGACTAGCGGGACGCCCTGACGAGCAGTACTTC | CASSPLGLAGRPDEQYF | TRBV18 | TRBD2 | TRBJ2-7 | many
TGCGCCAGCAGGAACTCACCGACTGCCGACAGTTCCTACAATGAGCAGTTCTTC | CASRNSPTADSSYNEQFF | TRBV5-1 | . | TRBJ2-1 | .
TGCAGCGTTCTCAGGGGGCGCAACACTGAAGCTTTCTTT | CSVLRGRNTEAFF | TRBV29-1 | TRBD1 | TRBJ1-1 | .
TGTGCCAGCAGCCTCCCCTTGTGGGGGGCTAGGCATGGCTACACCTTC | CASSLPLWGARHGYTF | TRBV7-2 | . | TRBJ1-2 | .
TGCGCCAGCAGCGGCGTAAGCGGGAGCACAGATACGCAGTATTTT | CASSGVSGSTDTQYF | TRBV5-1 | . | TRBJ2-3 | .
TGCAGTTCGATTGACAGGGTTCCCGAGGGGGCGGAGCAGTACTTC | CSSIDRVPEGAEQYF | TRBV20-1 | TRBD1 | TRBJ2-7 | many
TGTGCCGGCAGTTACTCGATCGTAGCGGGGGGAACAGATACGCAGTATTTT | CAGSYSIVAGGTDTQYF | TRBV6-5 | TRBD2 | TRBJ2-3 | .
TGTGCCAGCAGTCTCAGCACGGGTGAAGCTTTCTTT | CASSLSTGEAFF | TRBV12-3/TRBV12-4 | . | TRBJ1-1 | few
TGTGCCACCAGTGGCTTCGGGGGACACGACCCCAATGAGCAGTTCTTC | CATSGFGGHDPNEQFF | TRBV24-1 | . | TRBJ2-1 | .
TGTGCCAGCAGCCCATGGGCGGGGGACACCGGGGAGCTGTTTTTT | CASSPWAGDTGELFF | TRBV7-3 | TRBD2 | TRBJ2-2 | .
TGTGCCAGCAGCCTCGAAGCGGGGGGCTCTATCCGCAATGAGCAGTTCTTC | CASSLEAGGSIRNEQFF | TRBV27 | TRBD2 | TRBJ2-1 | .
TGTGCCAGCAGCTTAGGTGCAGCGGGGGGGCCGAAGTCCCGGCCAGATACGCAGTATTTT | CASSLGAAGGPKSRPDTQYF | TRBV7-9 | TRBD2 | TRBJ2-3 | .
TGTGTCAGCAGGACCCCTGCGCCCCGCGAGAATTCACCCCTCCACTTT | CVSRTPAPRENSPLHF | TRBV28 | . | TRBJ1-6 | .
TGTGCCACCAGGGGACAGAGAAATTCACCCCTCCACTTT | CATRGQRNSPLHF | TRBV24-1 | TRBD1 | TRBJ1-6 | .
TGTGCCAGCAGCTGGGACAGGGAATACGGGGAGCTGTTTTTT | CASSWDREYGELFF | TRBV27 | TRBD1 | TRBJ2-2 | .
TGTGCCAGCAGTTTAATAACCCAAGCCACAGATACGCAGTATTTT | CASSLITQATDTQYF | TRBV27 | . | TRBJ2-3 | .
TGTGCCAGCAGCTTAGGAGGACAGGGGGCGAGGAATTCACCCCTCCACTTT | CASSLGGQGARNSPLHF | TRBV7-2 | TRBD1 | TRBJ1-6 | .
TGTGCCAGCAGACCCGCGATTCGGGTTTCTACTGAAGCTTTCTTT | CASRPAIRVSTEAFF | TRBV6-5 | . | TRBJ1-1 | few
TGTGCCAGCACACCTACAGGGAGCTATGAAAAACTGTTTTTT | CASTPTGSYEKLFF | TRBV18 | . | TRBJ1-4 | once
TGTGCCACCGGGGTTGAGGCGGCAGATACGCAGTATTTT | CATGVEAADTQYF | TRBV12-3/TRBV12-4 | . | TRBJ2-3 | .
TGTGCCAGCAGCGGGCGGGAGACCTACAATGAGCAGTTCTTC | CASSGRETYNEQFF | TRBV12-3/TRBV12-4 | TRBD2 | TRBJ2-1 | .
TGTGCCAGCAGTTTAAGCTTGGGGGATAGCTATGGCTACACCTTC | CASSLSLGDSYGYTF | TRBV28 | . | TRBJ1-2 | few
TGTGCCATCAGTGAGATGGGGACTGCGATTGAGCAGTACTTC | CAISEMGTAIEQYF | TRBV10-3 | . | TRBJ2-5 | few
TGTGCCAGCACCCTACGCGTGCTAGCGGGGAGTTACCAAGAGACCCAGTACTTC | CASTLRVLAGSYQETQYF | TRBV6-1 | TRBD2 | TRBJ2-5 | .
TGTGCCAGCAGTTTATCTACCCCGGGCACTGAAGCTTTCTTT | CASSLSTPGTEAFF | TRBV12-3/TRBV12-4 | . | TRBJ1-1 | .
TGTGCCAGCAGCGACACAGGGGGCGTCGTCGCTTTCTTT | CASSDTGGVVAFF | TRBV7-2 | TRBD1 | TRBJ1-1 | .
TGCGCCAGCAGCAGAAGCGCAGCGGGGGGCTACGAGCAGTACTTC | CASSRSAAGGYEQYF | TRBV4-3 | TRBD2 | TRBJ2-7 | few
TGTGCCAGCAAATTAGCGGGAAGCCCTTCAGATACGCAGTATTTT | CASKLAGSPSDTQYF | TRBV6-6 | TRBD2 | TRBJ2-3 | .
TGTGCCAGCAGCTGGGATTCCGGGGAGCTGTTTTTT | CASSWDSGELFF | TRBV7-9 | . | TRBJ2-2 | few
TGTGCCAGGTTTAAGGGGGCTGCTGGGGCCAACGTCCTGACTTTC | CARFKGAAGANVLTF | TRBV12-3/TRBV12-4 | TRBD1 | TRBJ2-6 | many
TGCAGTGCTACCCGTGGGGGCTACACCTTC | CSATRGGYTF | TRBV20-1 | . | TRBJ1-2 | few
TGCAGTGCCGCTATACCCAGTGTAGGCTATGGCTACACCTTC | CSAAIPSVGYGYTF | TRBV20-1 | . | TRBJ1-2 | few
TGCGCCAGCAACCTCCGGACAGGGGCCCACAATGAGCAGTTCTTC | CASNLRTGAHNEQFF | TRBV5-1 | TRBD1 | TRBJ2-1 | .
TGTGCCAGCAGCGTCGGGCAGGGGACTAACTATGGCTACACCTTC | CASSVGQGTNYGYTF | TRBV9 | . | TRBJ1-2 | few
TGTGCCAGCAGCTCCTGGACTAGCGGGGGCGAAGAGACCCAGTACTTC | CASSSWTSGGEETQYF | TRBV3-1 | TRBD2 | TRBJ2-5 | few
TGTGCCAGCAGCAGAGGGACAGGGACTGGCTACACCTTC | CASSRGTGTGYTF | TRBV13 | TRBD1 | TRBJ1-2 | .
TGTGCCAGCAGTTGGGTCCCGAGCTTTAACTATGGCTACACCTTC | CASSWVPSFNYGYTF | TRBV6-5 | . | TRBJ1-2 | many
TGCGCCAGCAGCTTTGGACGTACCCAAGAGACCCAGTACTTC | CASSFGRTQETQYF | TRBV5-1 | . | TRBJ2-5 | many